Below, 18 T cell receptor beta chains from the same sample are listed, as sequenced in a study of blood T cell repertoires in COVID-19 (dated by TCRdb to between 2020 and 2021). To prepare the library, the immunoSEQ multiplex PCR assay was applied. Imported from immuneACCESS, the table was reduced by TCRdb to in-frame sequences with V and J called. These copies leave out some clones; in studies compared against another copy, an unresolved V gene accounts for under half, and the cause of the remainder is not known. Across this sample there are 200,000 or so clones, with roughly 90% seen only once. The ten largest clones add up to roughly 2.6% of the sample. Sequencing was performed on peripheral blood. These receptors all come from a woman aged 55-69 years with acute or convalescent COVID-19.

V gene TRBV6-1 combines with J gene TRBJ1-2; D uncertain. The CDR3 extends over 15 amino acids. V was trimmed by 2 bases and J by 8 bases, leaving 18 bases between them. Germline assignment: CDR1 MNHNS and CDR2 SASEGT. The DNA of the CDR3 is TGTGCCAGCAGTGAACTAGGATCCCTACCACGCGGCTACACCTTC. It yields the protein CASSELGSLPRGYTF.

The CDR3 is CASSPSFGAGCVSPNEKLFF. CDR3 in DNA: TGCGCCAGCAGCCCCTCGTTCGGAGCAGGGTGCGTATCGCCTAATGAAAAACTGTTTTTT. The rearrangement uses TRBV23-1 and TRBJ1-4; weak D call: TRBD1 (5 bases). TRBV23-1 is an open reading frame, and its role is uncertain. V was cut by 6 bases and J by 3 bases, with 29 bases left in between. There are 20 residues in the CDR3.

The chain carries TRBV7-8 and TRBJ1-1; 9 nucleotides line up with TRBD1. V lost 4 bases and J lost 3; bases outside the gene matches: 6. Germline values: CDR1 SGHVS, CDR2 FQNEAQ. The CDR3 contains 15 residues. The CDR3, as DNA: TGTGCCAGCAGCTCAACAGGGGGCGGTTACACTGAAGCTTTCTTT. It codes for CASSSTGGGYTEAFF.

The V gene is TRBV28, the J gene TRBJ2-3; D ambiguous. V gave up 5 bases and J gave up 7 bases, with 4 bases separating them. Germline V CDR1 and CDR2: MDHEN, SYDVKM. The length of the CDR3 is 10 residues. The CDR3 loop is CASSENTQYF. CDR3 coding DNA: TGTGCCAGCAGTGAGAATACGCAGTATTTT.

This clone has just one count. The genes are TRBV30 and TRBJ2-7; D is unclear. Germline V lookup: CDR1 GTSNPN, CDR2 SVGIG (reference sequence). The CDR3 sequence is 13 residues long. The V end lost 2 bases, the J end lost 2 bases, and 10 bases lay between the germline ends. The CDR3 DNA follows: TGTGCCTGGAGTATTGAGTCCCCCTACGAGCAGTACTTC. As protein: CAWSIESPYEQYF.

The chain links TRBV5-6 to TRBJ1-6; no reliable D call. The germline gives CDR1 SGHDT, CDR2 YYEEEE. The CDR3 has 17 residues. Trimming pared 1 base from V and 3 bases from J, leaving 14 bases between. The CDR3 spells CASSLRGGSGYNSPLHF. CDR3 coding DNA: TGTGCCAGCAGCTTGAGAGGAGGGTCGGGCTATAATTCACCCCTCCACTTT.

The gene calls are TRBV7-8 and TRBJ1-6, with TRBD1 identical over 7 bases. V shed 0 bases and J 8 bases; nucleotides not matched to a gene: 1. This CDR3 is 14 amino acids long. Germline V gene lookup returns CDR1 SGHVS and CDR2 FQNEAQ. The CDR3 DNA reads as TGTGCCAGCAGCTTAGCCACAGGGGATTCACCCCTCCACTTT. This translates into CASSLATGDSPLHF.

This clone was found once. The CDR3 DNA sequence: TGTGCCAGCAGTTCCCTGGGACAGGGGAAGAATCAGCCCCAGCATTTT. Protein product: CASSSLGQGKNQPQHF. The chain links TRBV5-6 to TRBJ1-5, with TRBD1 identical over 10 bases. This CDR3 has 16 residues. J gave up 4 bases and V 5 bases, and 9 bases lay outside the gene matches. Germline CDR1 is SGHDT and CDR2 is YYEEEE. Using reference TRBV5-6 and TRBJ1-5 for the parts outside the CDR3, the full variable domain is DAGVTQSPTHLIKTRGQQVTLRCSPKSGHDTVSWYQQALGQGPQFIFQYYEEEERQRGNFPDRFSGHQFPNYSSELNVNALLLGDSALYLCASSSLGQGKNQPQHFGDGTRLSIL.

This clone was counted once. The gene calls are TRBV6-4 and TRBJ1-2; D is ambiguous. The CDR3 consists of 15 residues. Germline V gives CDR1 MRHNA, CDR2 SNTAGT. V was clipped by 3 bases and J by 5 bases, with 16 bases between them. The CDR3: CASSEEVGAPYGYTF. The CDR3, as DNA: TGTGCCAGCAGTGAGGAGGTGGGCGCCCCATATGGCTACACCTTC.

On this clone: Different DNA sequences within this sample yield the same CDR3. The gene calls are TRBV7-2 and TRBJ2-2; D perhaps matches TRBD2 (5 bases). In germline, CDR1 is SGHTA, CDR2 FQGNSA. The CDR3 extends over 15 amino acids. Between the trimmed V and J ends, which lost 2 bases and 0 bases, there was a span of 7 bases. In DNA, the CDR3 is TGTGCCAGCAGCTTAAGGACTGCGAACACCGGGGAGCTGTTTTTT. It specifies CASSLRTANTGELFF.

The chain couples TRBV5-1 to TRBJ1-2; 8 positions agree with TRBD1. The V gene's germline CDR1 is SGHRS and CDR2 YFSETQ. CDR3 length: 12 residues. The trim removed 5 bases at V and 7 bases at J, leaving 4 bases unmatched. DNA for the CDR3: TGCGCCAGCAGTGGACAGGGCCGTGGCTACACCTTC. Translating it yields CASSGQGRGYTF.

This sequence joins TRBV27 and TRBJ1-2; 11 positions agree with TRBD1. Germline V lookup: CDR1 MNHEY, CDR2 SMNVEV (reference sequence). This CDR3 spans 14 amino acids. The junction had 6 bases not matched to a gene; V was cut back by 8 bases and J by 4 bases. The CDR3 DNA follows: TGTGCCAGCGGGCGGACAGGGGGCTTCTATGGCTACACCTTC. As protein: CASGRTGGFYGYTF.

The rearrangement links TRBV18 to TRBJ1-1; D ambiguous. Germline-derived CDR1 and CDR2 are KGHSH and LQKENI. Between the trimmed V and J ends, which lost 4 bases and 2 bases, there was a span of 5 bases. The CDR3 has 12 residues. For the CDR3, the DNA is TGTGCCAGCTCACAGCCTAACACTGAAGCTTTCTTT. This gives the protein CASSQPNTEAFF.

This chain connects TRBV9 to TRBJ1-2; D ambiguous. The CDR3 sequence is 19 residues long. CDR1 and CDR2 from the germline V gene are SGDLS and YYNGEE. V lost 0 bases and J lost 2, with 23 bases in between. The CDR3: CASSVGVSVEVGRNYGYTF. CDR3 in DNA: TGTGCCAGCAGCGTAGGGGTTAGCGTCGAGGTCGGACGGAACTATGGCTACACCTTC. The full variable domain, completed using reference TRBV9 and TRBJ1-2, is DSGVTQTPKHLITATGQRVTLRCSPRSGDLSVYWYQQSLDQGLQFLIQYYNGEERAKGNILERFSAQQFPDLHSELNLSSLELGDSALYFCASSVGVSVEVGRNYGYTFGSGTRLTVV.

The gene calls are TRBV5-1 and TRBJ2-7; 10 nucleotides align to TRBD1. V lost 3 bases and J lost 3; bases outside the gene matches: 6. Germline CDR1 reads SGHRS; CDR2 reads YFSETQ. The CDR3 length is 15 residues. CDR3 nucleotide sequence: TGCGCCAGCAGCTCACCGGGACAGGGGATCTACGAGCAGTACTTC. This translates into CASSSPGQGIYEQYF.

This chain joins TRBV30 and TRBJ2-1; a possible D gene is TRBD2 (5 bases). This CDR3 has 15 amino acids. V was trimmed by 0 bases and J by 7 bases, leaving 16 bases between them. Germline V lookup: CDR1 GTSNPN, CDR2 SVGIG (reference sequence). This chain's CDR3 is CAWSVRGRIMNEQFF. Written as DNA, the CDR3 is TGTGCCTGGAGTGTACGGGGTCGGATAATGAATGAGCAGTTCTTC.

V and J are TRBV18 and TRBJ1-1, with D possibly matching TRBD1 (6 bases). Germline CDR1 is KGHSH and CDR2 is LQKENI. CDR3 length equals 13 residues. Deletions cut 6 bases from V and 1 base from J, with 9 bases between. CDR3 sequence: CASSGQRNTEAFF. The CDR3 coding sequence is TGTGCCAGCTCCGGACAGAGGAACACTGAAGCTTTCTTT.

This chain links TRBV28 with TRBJ2-7; 8 bases line up with TRBD1. V lost 5 bases and J lost 4; bases outside the gene matches: 10. CDR3 length: 15 residues. Germline-derived CDR1 and CDR2 are MDHEN and SYDVKM. CDR3 amino acids: CASSLLPGQAYEQYF. As DNA, the CDR3 is TGTGCCAGCAGTCTCCTACCGGGACAGGCGTACGAGCAGTACTTC.